What follows are 10 T cell receptor beta chains derived from one specimen sequenced in a study of cytomegalovirus exposure and HLA in healthy donors. Use of 60 Vbeta and 13 Jbeta primers characterized the PCR. Sequencing was performed with immunoSEQ multiplex PCR; in TCRdb, only in-frame clones are kept and a portion is missing. The sample yields some 160,000 clones, roughly 80% seen once. What was sequenced was PBMCs. The receptors were sampled from a man in his fifties or sixties in good health and CMV-seropositive.

The chain recombines TRBV28 with TRBJ2-5; 10 nucleotides match TRBD1. V lost 3 bases to trimming and J lost 5 bases; unmatched junction nucleotides: 15. In germline, CDR1 is MDHEN, CDR2 SYDVKM. This CDR3 contains 18 residues. Here the CDR3 reads CASSLGGTGTGVGETQYF. The CDR3 nucleotides read TGTGCCAGCAGTTTGGGGGGTACCGGGACAGGGGTCGGGGAGACCCAGTACTTC. The variable domain in full, with the rest retrieved from reference TRBV28 and TRBJ2-5, is DVKVTQSSRYLVKRTGEKVFLECVQDMDHENMFWYRQDPGLGLRLIYFSYDVKMKEKGDIPEGYSVSREKKERFSLILESASTNQTSMYLCASSLGGTGTGVGETQYFGPGTRLLVL.

The chain combines TRBV2 with TRBJ2-1; 7 bases fit TRBD1. Germline CDR1 and CDR2: SNHLY and FYNNEI. CDR3 length: 16 residues. J lost 6 bases, V lost 5 bases, and 13 bases had no gene match. CDR3 in DNA: TGTGCCAGCAGTCTCGAATCGAGGGGGCTGGGCAATGAGCAGTTCTTC. Translating it yields CASSLESRGLGNEQFF.

CDR3 bases: TGTGCCAGCAGCTTGGCCGGGTACAGGGCTTTTGGCTACACCTTC. As protein: CASSLAGYRAFGYTF. This chain links TRBV5-6 with TRBJ1-2, with D maybe TRBD1 (6 bases). The V gene's germline CDR1 is SGHDT and CDR2 YYEEEE. The V end lost 0 bases, the J end lost 7 bases, and 16 bases lay between the germline ends. This CDR3 has 15 amino acids. The full variable domain, in which reference TRBV5-6 and TRBJ1-2 provide the parts outside the CDR3, is DAGVTQSPTHLIKTRGQQVTLRCSPKSGHDTVSWYQQALGQGPQFIFQYYEEEERQRGNFPDRFSGHQFPNYSSELNVNALLLGDSALYLCASSLAGYRAFGYTFGSGTRLTVV.

The chain employs TRBV5-1 and TRBJ2-2; D possibly corresponds to TRBD2 (6 bases). Per the germline V gene, CDR1 is SGHRS and CDR2 is YFSETQ. V gave up 7 bases and J gave up 4 bases, with 17 bases separating them. The CDR3 has 15 amino acids. The CDR3, as DNA: TGCGCCAGCCGAGACGGGGGTCGGGTCACCGGGGAGCTGTTTTTT. This gives the protein CASRDGGRVTGELFF.

The chain carries TRBV10-3 and TRBJ1-1; TRBD1 might be the D (6 bases). This CDR3 comprises 16 residues. In germline, CDR1 is ENHRY, CDR2 SYGVKD. Trimming left V 1 base short and J 4 bases short, with 16 bases between. CDR3 protein: CAISEYNRVSGTEAFF. The CDR3 nucleotides are TGTGCCATCAGTGAGTACAACAGGGTCTCCGGCACTGAAGCTTTCTTT.

The chain has TRBV25-1 and TRBJ2-1; maybe TRBD2 (7 bases). The V gene lost 2 bases and the J gene lost 8 bases, with 16 bases spanning the gap. This CDR3 has 15 amino acids. Germline-derived CDR1 and CDR2 are MGHDK and SYGVNS. The CDR3 here is CASSERGGGFDEQFF. The CDR3 DNA reads TGTGCCAGCAGTGAAAGAGGGGGGGGATTTGATGAGCAGTTCTTC.

This chain joins TRBV28 and TRBJ2-7, with 10 bases that match TRBD1. CDR1 is MDHEN and CDR2 is SYDVKM in the germline V gene. V dropped 2 bases and J dropped 3; count of bases not matched to a gene: 1. CDR3 length: 14 residues. The CDR3 nucleotides read TGTGCCAGCAGTTTAAGGACAGGGGGCTACGAGCAGTACTTC. This gives the protein CASSLRTGGYEQYF.

This clone was seen a handful of times. The rearrangement uses TRBV27 and TRBJ2-2, with D tentatively TRBD1 (6 bases). Per the germline V gene, CDR1 is MNHEY and CDR2 is SMNVEV (reference sequence). The V end was cut by 7 bases, the J end by 1 base, with 10 bases between. CDR3 length: 14 residues. The CDR3 sequence is CASTGVLNTGELFF. The CDR3 region has the DNA TGTGCCAGCACAGGGGTTCTGAACACCGGGGAGCTGTTTTTT.

The V and J genes are TRBV7-2 and TRBJ1-4; TRBD1 matches 9 bases. The CDR3 consists of 13 residues. Germline CDR1 is SGHTA and CDR2 is FQGNSA. CDR3 nucleotides: TGTGCTACCTCGTCGGACAGGGGTGAAAAACTGTTTTTT. The encoded protein is CATSSDRGEKLFF.

There are many counts of this clone. The rearrangement joins TRBV4-1 to TRBJ2-1; 13 bases are shared with TRBD2. Per germline, CDR1 MGHRA and CDR2 YSYEKL. The CDR3 length is 13 residues. V lost 3 bases and J lost 10; bases outside the gene matches: 0. The CDR3 sequence is CASSQGLAGEQFF. The CDR3 region has the DNA TGCGCCAGCAGCCAGGGACTAGCGGGGGAGCAGTTCTTC.